This TCR beta chain emerged from a study of T cell responses to AZD1222 COVID-19 vaccine. Study-level background: Combined were second doses at about 4 or about 12 weeks. Broader study findings: The donors showed a predominance of white British ancestry and of females, with possible underestimation of clonal diversity. Baseline seropositivity characterized only a handful of AZD1222 recipients.

Concerning this clone itself: The antigen is not known.

Assay: immunoSEQ multiplex PCR; the TCRdb copy retains only in-frame clones and omits some. The top ten clones hold roughly 4.7% of a sample with roughly 140,000 clones, approximately 90% of them seen once. The receptor was derived from an adult in good health. Material: peripheral blood, obtained on day 0 of AZD1222 vaccination.

The CDR3, as DNA: TGTGCCAGCAGCTTAGGGTCCTCGACTACCGGAGGCACTGAGCAGTTCTTC. Its translation is CASSLGSSTTGGTEQFF. This rearrangement joins TRBV11-3 to TRBJ2-1; the D gene is possibly TRBD2 (5 bases). Germline V lookup: CDR1 SGHNT, CDR2 YENEEA. V was clipped by 1 base and J by 9 bases, with 22 bases between them. This CDR3 spans 17 amino acids. The complete variable domain, with remaining parts taken from reference TRBV11-3 and TRBJ2-1, reads EAGVVQSPRYKIIEKKQPVAFWCNPISGHNTLYWYLQNLGQGPELLIRYENEEAVDDSQLPKDRFSAERLKGVDSTLKIQPAELGDSAVYLCASSLGSSTTGGTEQFFGPGTRLTVL.